This paragraph covers one T cell receptor (beta chain) sequence. Its antigen is currently unknown. This entry belongs to a study of OX40 agonist ivuxolimab in advanced cancers. Study at large: Melanoma, hepatocellular carcinoma, head and neck or renal cell cancer occurred in dose-escalation patients. Findings of the study overall: At 0.1 to 3.0 mg/kg and by week 6, clonal expansion occurred in CD4+ and CD8+ blood T cells.

Method: immunoSEQ multiplex PCR; TCRdb's copy keeps in-frame clones and lacks some. Among about 98,000 clones listed, roughly nine tenths were seen once. The CDR3 totals 16 residues. The germline gives CDR1 WNHNN, CDR2 SYGVQD (reference sequence). Trimming removed 9 bases at V and 2 bases at J, with 22 bases between. The receptor was derived from an adult with an advanced solid tumor such as melanoma, head and neck, liver or kidney cancer. This specimen consisted of CD4+ or CD8+ T cells sorted from blood, obtained in a trial of the OX40 agonist ivuxolimab. The chain combines TRBV10-1 with TRBJ1-2; no reliable D call. The CDR3 here is CARRPWRWWENYGYTF. CDR3 in DNA: TGCGCCAGAAGACCTTGGCGTTGGTGGGAGAACTATGGCTACACCTTC.